Shown below are 30 T cell receptor beta chains from a single sample sequenced in a study of blood T cell repertoires in COVID-19. Here immunoSEQ multiplex PCR was the method, and the copy in TCRdb shows in-frame clones only, minus some. The data contain around 370,000 clones, 88% of them singletons. The specimen was PBMCs or T cells enriched from blood (not recorded which). These receptors all come from a woman aged 18 to 35 who had recovered from COVID-19.

This sequence joins TRBV27 and TRBJ2-7; 10 bases agree with TRBD1. J was trimmed by 5 bases and V by 8 bases; bases with no gene match: 9. CDR3 size: 14 residues. CDR1 MNHEY and CDR2 SMNVEV come from the germline V gene (reference sequence). Here the CDR3 DNA reads TGTGCCAGCCGGTACGGGACAGGGGACAACGAGCAGTACTTC. This encodes CASRYGTGDNEQYF.

The rearrangement uses TRBV7-2 and TRBJ2-1, with D uncertain. V gave up 3 bases and J gave up 12 bases, with 12 bases separating them. The CDR3 runs to 12 residues. Germline-derived CDR1 and CDR2 are SGHTA and FQGNSA. In nucleotides, the CDR3 is TGTGCCAGCAGCTTTCGCACCTCGGGGCAGTTCTTC. As protein: CASSFRTSGQFF.

This clone occurred once. The chain uses TRBV6-6 and TRBJ1-1; D might be TRBD1 (5 bases). This CDR3 contains 12 residues. The germline V gene has CDR1 MNHNY and CDR2 SVGAGI (reference sequence). V lost 2 bases and J 7 bases, leaving 8 bases between the germline ends. DNA of the CDR3: TGTGCCAGCAGTTACCGACAGATTGAAGCTTTCTTT. As protein: CASSYRQIEAFF.

For the CDR3, the DNA is TGTGCTAGTGGTTTGGGCTTGGAGGCTGAAGCTTTCTTT. Translation gives CASGLGLEAEAFF. The chain has TRBV12-5 and TRBJ1-1; D uncertain. CDR1 is LGHNT and CDR2 is FRNRAP in the germline V gene. V lost 1 base and J 6 bases, leaving 9 bases between the germline ends. The CDR3 consists of 13 residues.

This chain uses TRBV6-5 with TRBJ1-4, with 10 positions matching TRBD1. Germline values: CDR1 MNHEY, CDR2 SVGAGI. The length of the CDR3 is 15 residues. With 7 bases clipped from V and 6 bases from J, the junction kept 8 bases outside the gene matches. This CDR3 reads CASTPAGQGDEKLFF. For the CDR3, the DNA is TGTGCCAGCACACCAGCCGGACAGGGGGATGAAAAACTGTTTTTT.

This sequence joins TRBV6-2 or TRBV6-3 and TRBJ1-6, with 10 bases that match TRBD1. CDR1 and CDR2 from the germline V gene are MNHEY and SVGEGT. Trimming cost V 6 bases and J 6 bases; bases outside gene matches: 11. This CDR3 spans 17 amino acids. CDR3 amino acids: CASSQILRDRGNSPLHF. For the CDR3, the DNA is TGTGCCAGCAGCCAAATCCTACGGGACAGGGGTAATTCACCCCTCCACTTT.

The chain joins TRBV24-1 to TRBJ1-2; D is perhaps TRBD1 (6 bases). Trimming stripped 8 bases from V and 8 bases from J, with 14 bases between. Germline V gene lookup returns CDR1 KGHDR and CDR2 SFDVKD. The CDR3 is made up of 12 amino acids. The CDR3 loop reads CATNSRGLGYTF. The CDR3, as DNA: TGTGCCACCAATAGCAGGGGTCTGGGCTACACCTTC.

This chain links TRBV5-6 with TRBJ2-2; 13 bases match TRBD2. The CDR3 extends over 15 amino acids. Germline lookup yields CDR1 SGHDT and CDR2 YYEEEE. The V gene end was trimmed by 0 bases and the J gene end by 7 bases; junction bases not matched to a gene: 0. CDR3 nucleotides: TGTGCCAGCAGCTTGGGACTAGCGGGGGGCGGGGAGCTGTTTTTT. Translation: CASSLGLAGGGELFF.

V and J are TRBV10-3 and TRBJ2-1, with 9 bases lining up with TRBD2. Germline assignment: CDR1 ENHRY and CDR2 SYGVKD. The trim removed 8 bases at V and 1 base at J, leaving 12 bases unmatched. This CDR3 is built from 17 residues. CDR3 protein: CAIRPRQAGGSYNEQFF. The CDR3 DNA sequence: TGTGCCATCCGCCCCCGGCAAGCGGGGGGTTCCTACAATGAGCAGTTCTTC.

The chain combines TRBV3-1 (or the pseudogene TRBV3-2) with TRBJ2-3; 9 nucleotides match TRBD2. The V gene end was trimmed by 3 bases and the J gene end by 4 bases; junction bases not matched to a gene: 5. Germline assignment: CDR1 LGHDT and CDR2 YNNKEL (reference sequence). The CDR3 runs to 15 residues. CDR3 residues: CASSQMSGGSDTQYF. Here the CDR3 DNA reads TGTGCCAGCAGCCAGATGAGCGGGGGGTCAGATACGCAGTATTTT.

This chain joins TRBV27 and TRBJ2-1, with D possibly being TRBD1 (6 bases). Germline loops: CDR1 MNHEY, CDR2 SMNVEV (reference sequence). V was trimmed by 2 bases and J by 1 base, leaving 12 bases between them. This CDR3 is built from 16 residues. CDR3 in amino acids: CASSLMGAVSYNEQFF. DNA for the CDR3: TGTGCCAGCAGTTTAATGGGGGCGGTTTCCTACAATGAGCAGTTCTTC.

CDR3 loop: CASTTRDGDTQYF. CDR3 DNA: TGTGCCAGCACCACGAGGGATGGAGATACGCAGTATTTT. The chain joins TRBV19 to TRBJ2-3; D may be TRBD2 (5 bases). Germline V gives CDR1 LNHDA, CDR2 SQIVND (reference sequence). There are 13 residues in the CDR3. With 9 bases removed from V and 5 bases from J, the gap between germline ends came to 15 bases.

The chain carries TRBV24-1 and TRBJ1-2; the match to TRBD1 covers 9 bases. The length of the CDR3 is 14 residues. Trimming cost V 2 bases and J 8 bases; bases outside gene matches: 5. The V gene's germline CDR1 is KGHDR and CDR2 SFDVKD. CDR3 bases: TGTGCCACCAGTGATTCAACAGGGGGCTGGGGCTACACCTTC. This translates into CATSDSTGGWGYTF.

The table lists this clone with a count of one. V usage is TRBV7-9 and J usage is TRBJ2-5; 9 bases map to TRBD2. Germline lookup yields CDR1 SEHNR and CDR2 FQNEAQ (reference sequence). Trimming took 5 bases from V and 2 from J; bases not matched to a gene: 15. The CDR3 loop spans 18 amino acids. The CDR3 reads CASSILRLAGRSQETQYF. In DNA, the CDR3 is TGTGCCAGCAGCATACTTCGGCTAGCGGGGAGATCTCAAGAGACCCAGTACTTC.

The CDR3 nucleotides are TGTGCCAGCAGCCAGGGGGTGAACACTGAAGCTTTCTTT. Protein: CASSQGVNTEAFF. This chain links TRBV5-4 with TRBJ1-1, with 7 nucleotides matching TRBD1. The ends lost 4 bases at V and 0 bases at J; junction bases unmatched: 0. The CDR3 has 13 residues. Germline assignment: CDR1 SGHNT and CDR2 YYREEE (reference sequence). The whole variable domain, remainder taken from reference TRBV5-4 and TRBJ1-1, is ETGVTQSPTHLIKTRGQQVTLRCSSQSGHNTVSWYQQALGQGPQFIFQYYREEENGRGNFPPRFSGLQFPNYSSELNVNALELDDSALYLCASSQGVNTEAFFGQGTRLTVV.

This clone was observed a few times. The chain has TRBV27 and TRBJ1-2; D possibly corresponds to TRBD1 (6 bases). The CDR3 is made up of 14 amino acids. V lost 5 bases, J lost 4 bases, and 14 bases lay in between. CDR1 MNHEY and CDR2 SMNVEV come from the germline V gene (reference sequence). CDR3 in DNA: TGTGCCAGCAGTCTGAGGGACACAACCTATGGCTACACCTTC. This translates into CASSLRDTTYGYTF.

This chain connects TRBV4-3 to TRBJ2-2; TRBD1 might be the D (5 bases). The CDR3 extends over 15 amino acids. Germline lookup yields CDR1 LGHNA and CDR2 YSLEER. V gave up 4 bases and J gave up 4 bases, with 13 bases separating them. The CDR3 DNA sequence: TGCGCCAGCAGCCTAGGTCAGGGTGGCACCGGGGAGCTGTTTTTT. Translation: CASSLGQGGTGELFF.

Of note for this clone: Other DNA sequences in this sample translate to the same CDR3. V is TRBV18 and J is TRBJ1-3; D is undetermined. This CDR3 region has 14 residues. From germline, CDR1 is KGHSH and CDR2 LQKENI. Trimming stripped 3 bases from V and 0 bases from J, with 6 bases between. The CDR3 DNA follows: TGTGCCAGCTCACCGCGGGACTCTGGAAACACCATATATTTT. Its translation: CASSPRDSGNTIYF. The full variable domain, with the rest looked up from reference TRBV18 and TRBJ1-3, is NAGVMQNPRHLVRRRGQEARLRCSPMKGHSHVYWYRQLPEEGLKFMVYLQKENIIDESGMPKERFSAEFPKEGPSILRIQQVVRGDSAAYFCASSPRDSGNTIYFGEGSWLTVV.

The V gene is TRBV14, the J gene TRBJ2-2; D might be TRBD1 (5 bases). The germline V gene encodes CDR1 SGHDN and CDR2 FVKESK. This CDR3 has 16 residues. The V end was cut by 4 bases, the J end by 4 bases, with 16 bases between. The CDR3 DNA reads TGTGCCAGCAGCCCGCTTGGGGCGCGCGGCACCGGGGAGCTGTTTTTT. Its protein product is CASSPLGARGTGELFF.

This clone was observed once. The rearrangement joins TRBV6-6 to TRBJ1-2, with 7 bases fitting TRBD1. The V and J ends lost 8 bases and 6 bases, in that order; junction bases with no gene match: 9. CDR3 size: 13 residues. Germline V gene data show CDR1 as MNHNY and CDR2 as SVGAGI (reference sequence). The CDR3 region has the DNA TGTGCCAGCCCACCGAACAGGGGAGATGGCTACACCTTC. It translates to CASPPNRGDGYTF.

J is TRBJ2-5 and V is TRBV7-2, with a tentative D call TRBD2 (6 bases). This CDR3 is built from 16 residues. V lost 5 bases and J lost 4, with 20 bases in between. The germline V gene has CDR1 SGHTA and CDR2 FQGNSA. The CDR3 region is CASSPSTTSPRETQYF. DNA of the CDR3: TGTGCCAGCAGCCCTTCAACTACTAGCCCTCGAGAGACCCAGTACTTC.

This chain connects TRBV6-5 to TRBJ1-2; D call uncertain. Trimming cost V 8 bases and J 4 bases, with 14 bases left between them. CDR1 is MNHEY, CDR2 SVGAGI, per germline. The CDR3 has 13 residues. The chain's CDR3 is CASRTPRGYGYTF. The CDR3 nucleotides read TGTGCCAGCCGGACTCCCCGGGGCTATGGCTACACCTTC.

V usage is TRBV5-1 and J usage is TRBJ1-3; D is undetermined. V lost 4 bases and J 0 bases, leaving 11 bases between the germline ends. The CDR3 contains 15 residues. Germline V gives CDR1 SGHRS, CDR2 YFSETQ. CDR3 in DNA: TGCGCCAGCAGCGAGACGGGTACCTCTGGAAACACCATATATTTT. It codes for CASSETGTSGNTIYF.

The CDR3 DNA reads TGTGCCAGCAGCTTAGTAGGGACTACAGGCGCTGGAAACACCATATATTTT. It specifies CASSLVGTTGAGNTIYF. The chain combines TRBV7-6 with TRBJ1-3, with TRBD1 as a possible D gene (5 bases). Trimming took off 1 base at V and 2 bases at J, with 15 bases between the two ends. This CDR3 comprises 17 residues. Germline V lookup: CDR1 SGHVS, CDR2 FNYEAQ.

The chain is built from TRBV25-1 and TRBJ1-6, with 7 bases fitting TRBD1. Germline assignment: CDR1 MGHDK and CDR2 SYGVNS. With 2 bases clipped from V and 8 bases from J, the junction kept 6 bases outside the gene matches. The CDR3 loop spans 15 amino acids. The CDR3 nucleotides read TGTGCCAGCAGTGAAGGCAGGGGGGAGGATTCACCCCTCCACTTT. It is translated as CASSEGRGEDSPLHF.

The chain recombines TRBV6-5 with TRBJ2-7, with D tentatively TRBD2 (6 bases). The CDR3 extends over 15 amino acids. Trimming removed 4 bases at V and 5 bases at J, with 18 bases between. Germline V gene sequence: CDR1 MNHEY, CDR2 SVGAGI. The CDR3 DNA reads TGTGCCAGCAGTTCCGCGGGGACCGGAGTCCACGAGCAGTACTTC. Amino acids: CASSSAGTGVHEQYF.

The V gene is TRBV18, the J gene TRBJ1-2; 7 bases map to TRBD1. The CDR3 consists of 15 residues. CDR1 is KGHSH, CDR2 LQKENI, per germline. With 0 bases clipped from V and 6 bases from J, the junction kept 7 bases outside the gene matches. The CDR3 DNA follows: TGTGCCAGCTCACCACCAGGGGGCGTTCGGAATGGCTACACCTTC. It yields the protein CASSPPGGVRNGYTF.

The J gene is TRBJ2-7, the V gene TRBV5-1; D unclear. Per the germline V gene, CDR1 is SGHRS and CDR2 is YFSETQ. The CDR3 has 16 residues. Trimming removed 0 bases at V and 1 base at J, with 14 bases between. This CDR3 reads CASSLEAGPLSYEQYF. The CDR3 coding sequence is TGCGCCAGCAGCTTGGAAGCAGGCCCTCTTTCCTACGAGCAGTACTTC.

The chain links TRBV9 to TRBJ1-3, with TRBD1 identical over 8 bases. This CDR3 is built from 14 residues. With V trimmed by 3 bases and J by 4 bases, 3 bases remained unmatched. The germline CDR1 and CDR2 sequences are SGDLS and YYNGEE. CDR3 sequence: CASSADRAGNTIYF. In nucleotides, the CDR3 is TGTGCCAGCAGCGCGGACAGGGCCGGAAACACCATATATTTT.

The chain employs TRBV5-1 and TRBJ2-7; 9 bases are shared with TRBD1. The CDR3 has 15 residues. Per the germline V gene, CDR1 is SGHRS and CDR2 is YFSETQ. Trimming at V came to 4 bases and at J to 0 bases, leaving 5 bases not matched to a gene. The CDR3 coding sequence is TGCGCCAGCAGCCCTGGGACAGGGAGCTCCTACGAGCAGTACTTC. Residues: CASSPGTGSSYEQYF.